There are a few counts of the clone carrying this T cell receptor (beta chain). Documented time point: patch test 1, 2 weeks after DPC sensitization. The treatment denotes: therapeutic diphenylcyclopropenone sensitization with weekly scalp DPC. Blood, whole and unfractionated, served as the source for total RNA extraction. This entry comes from a study of human T cells and chemical hapten exposure. Study-level information: Patch testing placed 0.01% DPC on the upper back, with readings at 6 days.

Each cDNA molecule in the library carried unique molecular identifiers. TCRdb re-called the RACE reads with MiXCR, one entry per CDR3 protein. Among 340,000 or so distinct CDR3 sequences, 5.5% to 8% were seen once, and the ten largest hold more than 7%. Trimming cost V 1 base and J 2 bases; bases outside gene matches: 1. This CDR3 has 14 amino acids. The clonotype was recovered from a woman younger than 35 with alopecia areata. Some clones in this sample may be carry-over from other donors' samples. J is TRBJ1-2 and V is TRBV12-3 or TRBV12-4; 7 nucleotides match TRBD1. The sequenced sample was whole blood, obtained in connection with sensitization to the hapten diphenylcyclopropenone (DPC). The CDR3 sequence is CASSLGTGNYGYTF. Here the CDR3 DNA reads TGTGCCAGCAGTTTAGGGACAGGAAACTATGGCTACACCTTC.